Listed below are T cell receptor beta chains from one sample, sequenced in a study of technical replicates of blood from several donors. TCRdb's copy holds only in-frame clones and misses some; the assay was immunoSEQ multiplex PCR. The table records approximately 89,000 clones, about 94% of them present only once. The specimen was T cells isolated from PBMCs. Receptors originate from a human donor in good health. Each CDR3 is given without its conserved first and last residue. The order of the fields is V gene, D gene, J gene, CDR3 protein. The D gene is left open where the match is weak.

V gene: TRBV15; D gene: .; J gene: TRBJ2-2; CDR3 protein: ATSRVLNTGELF
V gene: TRBV7-7; D gene: TRBD2; J gene: TRBJ2-1; CDR3 protein: ASSPSAGGYNEQF
V gene: TRBV10-3; D gene: .; J gene: TRBJ1-2; CDR3 protein: AISEGRSGLGYT
V gene: TRBV28; D gene: .; J gene: TRBJ2-7; CDR3 protein: ASSPNQPYEQY
V gene: TRBV6-1; D gene: TRBD1; J gene: TRBJ2-3; CDR3 protein: ASSEALPGQPLYLDTQY
V gene: TRBV5-4; D gene: .; J gene: TRBJ2-1; CDR3 protein: ASSVGTPAGYNEQF
V gene: TRBV11-2; D gene: .; J gene: TRBJ2-4; CDR3 protein: ASSLYPNENIQY
V gene: TRBV7-8; D gene: TRBD1; J gene: TRBJ2-7; CDR3 protein: ASSPAGTAYEQY
V gene: TRBV27; D gene: .; J gene: TRBJ1-2; CDR3 protein: ASTTIGSGANYGYT
V gene: TRBV29-1; D gene: TRBD1; J gene: TRBJ2-7; CDR3 protein: SVEGDDRERSYEQY
V gene: TRBV7-2; D gene: .; J gene: TRBJ1-2; CDR3 protein: ASSLDGYGYT
V gene: TRBV7-9; D gene: .; J gene: TRBJ2-1; CDR3 protein: ASSSPRDYNEQF
V gene: TRBV4-2; D gene: TRBD1; J gene: TRBJ1-2; CDR3 protein: ASSQLFTGTGNYGYT
V gene: TRBV13; D gene: .; J gene: TRBJ2-5; CDR3 protein: ASTSRRAHQETQY
V gene: TRBV18; D gene: .; J gene: TRBJ2-5; CDR3 protein: ASSPQQGIRETQY
V gene: TRBV28; D gene: TRBD1; J gene: TRBJ1-3; CDR3 protein: ASRETGSSGNTIY
V gene: TRBV2; D gene: .; J gene: TRBJ1-1; CDR3 protein: ASSERQYTEAF
V gene: TRBV7-9; D gene: TRBD1; J gene: TRBJ2-3; CDR3 protein: ASSSTSTGGTDTQY
V gene: TRBV7-9; D gene: .; J gene: TRBJ1-3; CDR3 protein: AGLYGNTIY
V gene: TRBV29-1; D gene: TRBD1; J gene: TRBJ2-3; CDR3 protein: SLDRGGDTQY
V gene: TRBV27; D gene: .; J gene: TRBJ1-1; CDR3 protein: ASTQGGLMNTEAF
V gene: TRBV13; D gene: .; J gene: TRBJ2-5; CDR3 protein: ASSLYGETQY
V gene: TRBV7-9; D gene: TRBD2; J gene: TRBJ2-5; CDR3 protein: ASSLWNVAGAETQY
V gene: TRBV5-1; D gene: TRBD1; J gene: TRBJ1-2; CDR3 protein: ASSRGQDGGVYGYT
V gene: TRBV7-3; D gene: .; J gene: TRBJ2-3; CDR3 protein: ASSLMRVGGEDTQY
V gene: TRBV29-1; D gene: .; J gene: TRBJ2-1; CDR3 protein: SVGSGNEQF
V gene: TRBV2; D gene: TRBD1; J gene: TRBJ2-2; CDR3 protein: ASIIGQGGTGELF